This T cell receptor beta chain was captured by sequencing in a study of blood T cell repertoires in COVID-19. V trimming: 2 bases; J trimming: 7 bases; junction bases outside the gene matches: 4. Germline V CDR1 and CDR2: KGHDR, SFDVKD. The CDR3 totals 15 residues. The table came from immunoSEQ multiplex PCR; TCRdb's copy has only in-frame clones and leaves some out. The data contain about 480,000 clones, approximately 89% of them singletons. The gene calls are TRBV24-1 and TRBJ2-1, with 10 bases that match TRBD2. The source is a man younger than 30 with COVID-19, enrolled during active disease. Input material: peripheral blood. The CDR3 spells CATSDWGSGRNEQFF. DNA of the CDR3: TGTGCCACCAGTGATTGGGGTAGCGGGAGGAATGAGCAGTTCTTC.